The sequence of this TCR beta chain was determined in a study of T cells expressing NK-cell markers. Scientists made TCR beta cDNA using 5'RACE template switching with UMIs. TCRdb re-called the 5' RACE reads and catalogs CDR3 proteins one per entry, DNA excluded. The sample yields 8,000 or so distinct CDR3 sequences, of which the top ten take up around 64%. CDR1 is MNHNS and CDR2 is SASEGT in the germline V gene. The CDR3 consists of 15 residues. J is TRBJ2-7 and V is TRBV6-1; TCRdb lists TRBD2, though no DNA is available to test this call. This receptor was identified in a man aged 18 to 69 in good health. The sequenced sample consisted of blood T cells: a sorted CD56 or NKG2C T cell subset, CD4+ or CD8+ T cells, or bulk PBMC T cells (not recorded which). The CDR3 loop reads CASSEGGGGVYEQYF.